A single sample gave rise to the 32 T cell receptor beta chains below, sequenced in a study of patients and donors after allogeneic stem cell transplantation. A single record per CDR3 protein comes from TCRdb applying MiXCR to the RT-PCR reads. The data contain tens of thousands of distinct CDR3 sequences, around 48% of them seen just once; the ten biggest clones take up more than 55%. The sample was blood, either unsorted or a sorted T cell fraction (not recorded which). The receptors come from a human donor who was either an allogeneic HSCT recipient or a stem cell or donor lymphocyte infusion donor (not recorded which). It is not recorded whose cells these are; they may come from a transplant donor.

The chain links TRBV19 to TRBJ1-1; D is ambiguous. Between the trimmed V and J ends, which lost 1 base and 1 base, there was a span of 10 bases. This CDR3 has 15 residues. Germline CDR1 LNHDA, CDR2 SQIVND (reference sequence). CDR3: CASSIGGRTNTEAFF. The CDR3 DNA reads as TGTGCCAGTAGTATAGGAGGCAGGACGAACACTGAAGCTTTCTTT.

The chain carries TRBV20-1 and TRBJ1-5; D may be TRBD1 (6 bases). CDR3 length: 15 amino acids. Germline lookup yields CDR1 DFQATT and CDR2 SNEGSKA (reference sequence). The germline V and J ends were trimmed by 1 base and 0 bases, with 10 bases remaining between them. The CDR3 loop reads CSARGQEFSNQPQHF. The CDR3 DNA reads TGCAGTGCTAGAGGACAGGAGTTTAGCAATCAGCCCCAGCATTTT.

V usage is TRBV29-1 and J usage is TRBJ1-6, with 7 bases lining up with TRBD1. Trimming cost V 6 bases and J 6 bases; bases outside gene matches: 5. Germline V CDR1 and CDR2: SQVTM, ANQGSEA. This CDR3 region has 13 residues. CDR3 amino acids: CSVGQAPNSPLHF. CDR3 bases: TGCAGCGTCGGACAGGCGCCTAATTCACCCCTCCACTTT.

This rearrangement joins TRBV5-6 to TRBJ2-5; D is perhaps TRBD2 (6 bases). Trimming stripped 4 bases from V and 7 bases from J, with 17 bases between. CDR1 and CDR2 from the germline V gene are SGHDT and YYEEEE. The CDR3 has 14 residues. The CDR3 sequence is CASSPGAPLGTQYF. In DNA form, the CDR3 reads TGTGCCAGCAGCCCGGGAGCCCCTTTAGGGACCCAGTACTTC.

The DNA for the CDR3 is TGTGCCAGCAATAACAGGGGGCGTGGGCACAATCAGCCCCAGCATTTT. Translation gives CASNNRGRGHNQPQHF. The chain links TRBV12-3 or TRBV12-4 to TRBJ1-5, with TRBD1 identical over 9 bases. The CDR3 sequence is 16 residues long. V shed 7 bases, J shed 3 bases, and the junction held 10 bases outside the gene matches.

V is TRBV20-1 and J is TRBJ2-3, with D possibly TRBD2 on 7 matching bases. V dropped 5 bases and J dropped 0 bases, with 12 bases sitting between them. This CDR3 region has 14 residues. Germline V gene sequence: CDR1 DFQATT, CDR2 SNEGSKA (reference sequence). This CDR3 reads CSAGGGPSTDTQYF. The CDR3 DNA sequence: TGCAGTGCTGGGGGGGGGCCGAGCACAGATACGCAGTATTTT.

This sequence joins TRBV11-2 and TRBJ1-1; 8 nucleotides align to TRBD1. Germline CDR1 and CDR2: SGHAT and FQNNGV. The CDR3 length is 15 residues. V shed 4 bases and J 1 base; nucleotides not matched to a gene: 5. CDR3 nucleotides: TGTGCCAGCAGCTCACACGGACAGGGGAACACTGAAGCTTTCTTT. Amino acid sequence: CASSSHGQGNTEAFF.

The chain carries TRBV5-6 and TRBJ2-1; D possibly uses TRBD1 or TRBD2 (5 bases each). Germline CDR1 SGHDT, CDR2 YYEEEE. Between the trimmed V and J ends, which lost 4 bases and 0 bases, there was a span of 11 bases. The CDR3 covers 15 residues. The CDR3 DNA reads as TGTGCCAGCAGCCGGGGACCGGACTCCTACAATGAGCAGTTCTTC. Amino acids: CASSRGPDSYNEQFF.

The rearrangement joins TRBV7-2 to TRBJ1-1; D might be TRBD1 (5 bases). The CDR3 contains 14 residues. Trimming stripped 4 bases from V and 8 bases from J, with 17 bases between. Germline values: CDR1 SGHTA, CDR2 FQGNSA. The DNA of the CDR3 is TGTGCCAGCAGCTACATCACCGGGACCAACGAAGCTTTCTTT. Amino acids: CASSYITGTNEAFF. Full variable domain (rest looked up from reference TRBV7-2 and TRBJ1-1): GAGVSQSPSNKVTEKGKDVELRCDPISGHTALYWYRQSLGQGLEFLIYFQGNSAPDKSGLPSDRFSAERTGGSVSTLTIQRTQQEDSAVYLCASSYITGTNEAFFGQGTRLTVV.

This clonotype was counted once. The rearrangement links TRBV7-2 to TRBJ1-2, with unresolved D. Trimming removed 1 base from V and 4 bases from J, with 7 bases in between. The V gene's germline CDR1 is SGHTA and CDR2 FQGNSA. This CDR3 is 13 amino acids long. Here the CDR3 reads CASSLERLYGYTF. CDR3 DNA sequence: TGTGCCAGCAGCTTAGAACGGCTCTATGGCTACACCTTC.

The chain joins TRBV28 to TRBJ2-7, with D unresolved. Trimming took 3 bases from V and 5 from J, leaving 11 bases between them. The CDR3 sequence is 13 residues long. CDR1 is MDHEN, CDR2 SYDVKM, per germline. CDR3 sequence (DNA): TGTGCCAGCAGTTTGATTGGGTCCCACGAGCAGTACTTC. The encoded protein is CASSLIGSHEQYF.

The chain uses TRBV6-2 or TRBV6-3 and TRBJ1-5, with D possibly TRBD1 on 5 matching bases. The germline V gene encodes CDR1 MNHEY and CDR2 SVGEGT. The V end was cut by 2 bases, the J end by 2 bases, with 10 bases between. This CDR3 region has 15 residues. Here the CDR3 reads CASSYVRGGNQPQHF. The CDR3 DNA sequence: TGTGCCAGCAGTTACGTGAGGGGCGGCAATCAGCCCCAGCATTTT.

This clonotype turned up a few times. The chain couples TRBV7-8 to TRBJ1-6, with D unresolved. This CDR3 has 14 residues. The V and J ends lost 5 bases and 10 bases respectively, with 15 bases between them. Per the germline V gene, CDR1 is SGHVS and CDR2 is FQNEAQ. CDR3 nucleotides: TGTGCCAGCAGCGCCCTCCTCCTCCAATCACCCCTCCACTTT. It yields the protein CASSALLLQSPLHF.

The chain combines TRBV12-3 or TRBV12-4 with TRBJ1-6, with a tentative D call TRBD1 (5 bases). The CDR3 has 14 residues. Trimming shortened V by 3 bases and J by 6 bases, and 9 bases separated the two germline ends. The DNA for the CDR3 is TGTGCCAGCAGTTTTTCCGGGACTAATTCACCCCTCCACTTT. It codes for CASSFSGTNSPLHF.

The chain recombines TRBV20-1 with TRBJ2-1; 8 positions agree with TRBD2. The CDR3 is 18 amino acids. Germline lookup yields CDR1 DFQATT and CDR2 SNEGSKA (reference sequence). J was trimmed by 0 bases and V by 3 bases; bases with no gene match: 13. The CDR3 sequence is CSASKGLGVQSSYNEQFF. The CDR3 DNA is TGCAGTGCTAGTAAGGGACTAGGAGTTCAAAGCTCCTACAATGAGCAGTTCTTC.

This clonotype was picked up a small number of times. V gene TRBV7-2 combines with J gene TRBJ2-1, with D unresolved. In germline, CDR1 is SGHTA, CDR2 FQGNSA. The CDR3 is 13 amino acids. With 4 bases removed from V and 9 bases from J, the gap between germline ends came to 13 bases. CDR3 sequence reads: CASSSGSQVEQFF. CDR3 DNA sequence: TGTGCCAGCAGCTCCGGTAGCCAAGTTGAGCAGTTCTTC.

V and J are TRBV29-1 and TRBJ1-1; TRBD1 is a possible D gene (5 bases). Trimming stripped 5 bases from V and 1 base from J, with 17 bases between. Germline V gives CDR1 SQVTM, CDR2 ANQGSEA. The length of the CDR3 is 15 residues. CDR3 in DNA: TGCAGCGTTAGCAGTCCCAGGGTAAGGAACACTGAAGCTTTCTTT. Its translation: CSVSSPRVRNTEAFF.

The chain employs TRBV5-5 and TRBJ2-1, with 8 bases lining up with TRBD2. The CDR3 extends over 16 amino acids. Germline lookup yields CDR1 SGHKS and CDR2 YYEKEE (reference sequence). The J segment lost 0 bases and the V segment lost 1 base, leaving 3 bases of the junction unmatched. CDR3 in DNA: TGTGCCAGCAGCTTGTACGGGAGGGTCTCCTACAATGAGCAGTTCTTC. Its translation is CASSLYGRVSYNEQFF.

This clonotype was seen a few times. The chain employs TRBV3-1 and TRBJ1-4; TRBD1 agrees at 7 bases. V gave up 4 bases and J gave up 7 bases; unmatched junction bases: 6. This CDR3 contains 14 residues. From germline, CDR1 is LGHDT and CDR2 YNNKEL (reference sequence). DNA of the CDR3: TGTGCCAGCAGCCTACAGGGGCGAGGTGAAAAACTGTTTTTT. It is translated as CASSLQGRGEKLFF.

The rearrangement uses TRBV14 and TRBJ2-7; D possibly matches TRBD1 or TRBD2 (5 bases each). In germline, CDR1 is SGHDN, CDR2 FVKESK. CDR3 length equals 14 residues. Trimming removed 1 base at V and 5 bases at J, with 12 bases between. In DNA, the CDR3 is TGTGCCAGCAGCCAAGGGTCCAGGGACCACGAGCAGTACTTC. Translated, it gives CASSQGSRDHEQYF.

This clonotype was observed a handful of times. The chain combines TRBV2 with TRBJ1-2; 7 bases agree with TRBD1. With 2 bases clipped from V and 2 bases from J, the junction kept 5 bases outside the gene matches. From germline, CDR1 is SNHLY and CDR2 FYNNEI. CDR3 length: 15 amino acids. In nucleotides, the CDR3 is TGTGCCAGCAGTGAATGGTCGACAGGGAACTATGGCTACACCTTC. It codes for CASSEWSTGNYGYTF.

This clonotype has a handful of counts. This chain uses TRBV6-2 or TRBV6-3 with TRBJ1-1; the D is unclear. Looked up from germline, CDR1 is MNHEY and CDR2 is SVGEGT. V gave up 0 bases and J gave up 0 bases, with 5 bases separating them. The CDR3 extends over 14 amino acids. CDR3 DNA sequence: TGTGCCAGCAGTTACTCGGCAGTGAACACTGAAGCTTTCTTT. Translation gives CASSYSAVNTEAFF.

The CDR3 spells CSGREGNTEAFF. The CDR3 DNA is TGCAGTGGCCGCGAGGGGAACACTGAAGCTTTCTTT. The V call is TRBV20-1, the J call TRBJ1-1; D is undetermined. CDR3 length: 12 amino acids. In germline, CDR1 is DFQATT, CDR2 SNEGSKA (reference sequence). V was cut by 7 bases and J by 1 base, with 10 bases left in between.

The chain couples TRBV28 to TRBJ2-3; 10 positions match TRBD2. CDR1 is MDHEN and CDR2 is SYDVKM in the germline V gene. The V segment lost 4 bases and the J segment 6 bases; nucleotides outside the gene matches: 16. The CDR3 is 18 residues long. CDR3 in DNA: TGTGCCAGCAGTTCCCTCTTTGTGAGCGGGAGGGGTTCGGATACGCAGTATTTT. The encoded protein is CASSSLFVSGRGSDTQYF. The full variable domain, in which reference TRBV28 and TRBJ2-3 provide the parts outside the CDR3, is DVKVTQSSRYLVKRTGEKVFLECVQDMDHENMFWYRQDPGLGLRLIYFSYDVKMKEKGDIPEGYSVSREKKERFSLILESASTNQTSMYLCASSSLFVSGRGSDTQYFGPGTRLTVL.

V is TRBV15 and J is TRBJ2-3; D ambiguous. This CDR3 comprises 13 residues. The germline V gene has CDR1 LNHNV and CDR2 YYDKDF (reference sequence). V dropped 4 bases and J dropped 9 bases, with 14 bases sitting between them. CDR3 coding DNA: TGTGCCACCAGCACATTGCAGCGCCTAACGCAGTATTTT. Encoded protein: CATSTLQRLTQYF.

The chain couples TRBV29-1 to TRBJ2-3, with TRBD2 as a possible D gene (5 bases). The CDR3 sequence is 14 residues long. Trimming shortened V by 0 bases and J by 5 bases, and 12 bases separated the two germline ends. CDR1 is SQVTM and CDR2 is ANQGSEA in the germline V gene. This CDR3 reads CSVEDWASGDTQYF. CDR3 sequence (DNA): TGCAGCGTTGAAGATTGGGCAAGCGGAGATACGCAGTATTTT.

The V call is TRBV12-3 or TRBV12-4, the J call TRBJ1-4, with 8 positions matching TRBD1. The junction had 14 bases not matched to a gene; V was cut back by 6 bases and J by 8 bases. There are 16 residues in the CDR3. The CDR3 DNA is TGTGCCAGCAGCCTCCGTGGACAGGGAAGTAACGAAAAACTGTTTTTT. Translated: CASSLRGQGSNEKLFF.

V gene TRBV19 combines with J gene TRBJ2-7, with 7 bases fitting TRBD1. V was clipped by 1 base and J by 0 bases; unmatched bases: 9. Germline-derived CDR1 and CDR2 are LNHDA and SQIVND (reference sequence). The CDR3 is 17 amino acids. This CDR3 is CASSIASGTASSYEQYF. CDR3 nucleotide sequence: TGTGCCAGTAGTATAGCTTCGGGGACAGCCAGCTCCTACGAGCAGTACTTC.

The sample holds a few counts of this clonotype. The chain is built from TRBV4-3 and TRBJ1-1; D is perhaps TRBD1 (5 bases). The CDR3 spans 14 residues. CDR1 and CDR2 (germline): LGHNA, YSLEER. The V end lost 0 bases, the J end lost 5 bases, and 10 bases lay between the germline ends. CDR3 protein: CASSQDGAETEAFF. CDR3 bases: TGCGCCAGCAGCCAAGACGGGGCGGAGACTGAAGCTTTCTTT.

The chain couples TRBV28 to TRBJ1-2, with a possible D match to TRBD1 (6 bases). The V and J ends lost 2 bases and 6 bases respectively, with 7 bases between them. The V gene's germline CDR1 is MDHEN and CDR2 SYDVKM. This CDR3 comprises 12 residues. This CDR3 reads CASSLKGDGYTF. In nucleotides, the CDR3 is TGTGCCAGCAGTTTAAAGGGGGATGGCTACACCTTC.

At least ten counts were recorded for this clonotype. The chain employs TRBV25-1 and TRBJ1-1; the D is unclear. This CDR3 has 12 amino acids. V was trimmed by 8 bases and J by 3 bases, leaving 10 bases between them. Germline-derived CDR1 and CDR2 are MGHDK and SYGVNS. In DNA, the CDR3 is TGTGCCAGCGGCCCCCGAGACACTGAAGCTTTCTTT. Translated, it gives CASGPRDTEAFF. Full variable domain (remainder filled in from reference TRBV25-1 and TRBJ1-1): EADIYQTPRYLVIGTGKKITLECSQTMGHDKMYWYQQDPGMELHLIHYSYGVNSTEKGDLSSESTVSRIRTEHFPLTLESARPSHTSQYLCASGPRDTEAFFGQGTRLTVV.

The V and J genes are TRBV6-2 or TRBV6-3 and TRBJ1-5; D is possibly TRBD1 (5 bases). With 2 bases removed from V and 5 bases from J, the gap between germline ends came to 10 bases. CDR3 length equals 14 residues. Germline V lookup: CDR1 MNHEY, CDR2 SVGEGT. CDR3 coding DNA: TGTGCCAGCAGTTACGGGGCCCTCTATCAGCCCCAGCATTTT. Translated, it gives CASSYGALYQPQHF.